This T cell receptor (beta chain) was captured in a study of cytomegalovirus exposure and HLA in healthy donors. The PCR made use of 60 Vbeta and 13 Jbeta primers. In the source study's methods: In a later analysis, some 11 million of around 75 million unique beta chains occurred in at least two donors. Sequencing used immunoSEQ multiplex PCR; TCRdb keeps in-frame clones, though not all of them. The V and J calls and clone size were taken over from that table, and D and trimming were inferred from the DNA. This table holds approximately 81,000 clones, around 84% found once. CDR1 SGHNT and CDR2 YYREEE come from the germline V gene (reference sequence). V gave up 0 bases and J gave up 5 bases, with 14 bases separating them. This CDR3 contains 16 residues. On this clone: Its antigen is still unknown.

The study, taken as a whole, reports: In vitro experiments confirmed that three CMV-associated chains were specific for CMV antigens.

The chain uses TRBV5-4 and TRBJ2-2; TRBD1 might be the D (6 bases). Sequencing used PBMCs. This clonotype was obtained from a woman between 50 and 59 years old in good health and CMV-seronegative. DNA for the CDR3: TGTGCCAGCAGCTTGGCCCAGGGGTGGGGAACCGGGGAGCTGTTTTTT. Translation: CASSLAQGWGTGELFF.